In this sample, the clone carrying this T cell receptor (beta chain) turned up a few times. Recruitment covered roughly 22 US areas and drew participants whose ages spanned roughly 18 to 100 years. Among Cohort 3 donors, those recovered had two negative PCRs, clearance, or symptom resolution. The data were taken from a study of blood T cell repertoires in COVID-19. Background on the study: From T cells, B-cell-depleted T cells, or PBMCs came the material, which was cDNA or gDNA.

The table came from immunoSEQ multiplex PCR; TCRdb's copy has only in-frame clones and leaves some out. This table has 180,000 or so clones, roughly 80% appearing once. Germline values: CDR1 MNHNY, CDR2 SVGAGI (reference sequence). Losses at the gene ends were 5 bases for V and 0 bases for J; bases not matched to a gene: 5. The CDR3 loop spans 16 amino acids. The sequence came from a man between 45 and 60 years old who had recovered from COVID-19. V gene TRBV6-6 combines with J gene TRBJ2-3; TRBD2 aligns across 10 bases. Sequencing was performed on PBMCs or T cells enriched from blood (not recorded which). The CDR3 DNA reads TGTGCCAGCAGTACCGGACTAGCGGCCAGCACAGATACGCAGTATTTT. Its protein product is CASSTGLAASTDTQYF.